This TCR beta chain was sequenced for a study of T-cell memory formation after mild COVID-19. The CDR3 has 14 residues. The V gene end was trimmed by 6 bases and the J gene end by 5 bases; junction bases not matched to a gene: 8. TCRdb ran MiXCR on the 5' RACE reads and lists one entry per CDR3 protein. The sample lists roughly 250,000 distinct CDR3 sequences; 16% were seen once. The V call is TRBV12-3 or TRBV12-4, the J call TRBJ1-1; 8 bases agree with TRBD1. This clonotype originated in a man younger than 35 who had mild COVID-19 (a few samples of this study predate the infection). Cell type and time point are not known. Sample: PBMCs or a T cell subset sorted from them (not recorded which). CDR3 region: CASSFDRGGTEAFF. The CDR3 nucleotides read TGTGCCAGCAGCTTCGACAGGGGAGGTACTGAAGCTTTCTTT.